The 14 T cell receptor beta chains listed next were all sequenced from one sample in a study of early T cells in non-severe SARS-CoV-2 infection. TCRdb recomputed calls from the 5' RACE reads with MiXCR, one row per CDR3 protein. Altogether tens of thousands of distinct CDR3 sequences are present, 4.3% being singletons, with the ten largest covering 15% to 17%. The specimen was whole blood. The receptors here all came from an adult who was a healthcare worker with PCR-confirmed SARS-CoV-2 infection or an uninfected control (not recorded which).

Judged by abundance, this clonotype is medium-sized. This chain uses TRBV20-1 with TRBJ2-7; the D call may be TRBD1 or TRBD2 (5 bases each). V was cut by 2 bases and J by 5 bases, with 10 bases left in between. Germline CDR1 and CDR2: DFQATT and SNEGSKA (reference sequence). The CDR3 is 12 residues long. The CDR3 coding sequence is TGCAGTGCTAGACGAGGGACGGACGAGCAGTACTTC. Its translation: CSARRGTDEQYF.

The DNA of the CDR3 is TGCGCCAGCAGCTTGGAGGGGACAGTGCGAACTGGAAACACCATATATTTT. The encoded protein is CASSLEGTVRTGNTIYF. The chain has TRBV5-1 and TRBJ1-3, with 7 bases identical to TRBD1. V gave up 0 bases and J gave up 2 bases; unmatched junction bases: 8. Looked up from germline, CDR1 is SGHRS and CDR2 is YFSETQ. The CDR3 runs to 17 residues.

The table lists this clonotype with many counts. The chain links TRBV21-1 to TRBJ1-1; the table's D call, TRBD1, has no DNA check behind it. TRBV21-1 is a pseudogene. The CDR3 has 16 residues. The CDR3 protein is CASSKRAGQGEPEAFF. CDR3 nucleotides: TGTGCCAGCAGCAAAAGGGCGGGACAGGGGGAGCCTGAAGCTTTCTTT.

This clonotype has a count of ten or more. J is TRBJ2-7 and V is TRBV11-2; the match to TRBD1 covers 9 bases. CDR1 is SGHAT, CDR2 FQNNGV, per germline. CDR3 size: 14 residues. V lost 5 bases to trimming and J lost 3 bases; unmatched junction nucleotides: 5. The CDR3 loop reads CASSPLDRGYEQYF. Here the CDR3 DNA reads TGTGCCAGCAGCCCGTTGGACAGGGGCTACGAGCAGTACTTC.

This clonotype was picked up many times. The rearrangement joins TRBV6-2 or TRBV6-3 to TRBJ2-2; tentative D call: TRBD2 (6 bases). The CDR3 sequence is 14 residues long. Germline loops: CDR1 MNHEY, CDR2 SVGEGT. Trimming removed 2 bases from V and 10 bases from J, with 14 bases in between. The CDR3 region is CASSYLAGSEELFF. The CDR3, as DNA: TGTGCCAGCAGTTACCTTGCGGGGAGTGAGGAGCTGTTTTTT.

V and J are TRBV14 and TRBJ2-7; D not certain. Looked up from germline, CDR1 is SGHDN and CDR2 is FVKESK. The CDR3 totals 15 residues. With 1 base removed from V and 3 bases from J, the gap between germline ends came to 13 bases. Here the CDR3 reads CASSQVGSGRYEQYF. As DNA, the CDR3 is TGTGCCAGCAGCCAAGTTGGGTCTGGGCGCTACGAGCAGTACTTC.

This clonotype was counted many times. The chain links TRBV6-5 to TRBJ1-6; D is unclear. The CDR3 is 19 residues long. CDR1 and CDR2 (germline): MNHEY, SVGAGI. Trimming cost V 1 base and J 0 bases, with 16 bases left between them. CDR3 nucleotides: TGTGCCAGCAGTTACTACGCCAGCGGCCCCAGCTCCTATAATTCACCCCTCCACTTT. It yields the protein CASSYYASGPSSYNSPLHF.

This clonotype was detected only a few times. The chain employs TRBV7-6 and TRBJ2-3, with a weak D call TRBD1 (5 bases). The V gene lost 5 bases and the J gene lost 0 bases, with 15 bases spanning the gap. Germline CDR1 reads SGHVS; CDR2 reads FNYEAQ. This CDR3 comprises 16 residues. This CDR3 reads CASSPQGSASTDTQYF. CDR3 nucleotide sequence: TGTGCCAGCAGCCCTCAGGGTTCCGCTAGCACAGATACGCAGTATTTT.

In this sample, this clonotype turned up many times. The rearrangement uses TRBV10-2 and TRBJ2-7; 7 bases agree with TRBD1. This CDR3 is built from 13 residues. Per the germline V gene, CDR1 is WSHSY and CDR2 is SAAADI. Trimming took 5 bases from V and 2 from J; bases not matched to a gene: 3. The CDR3 here is CASSPTGAYEQYF. The CDR3 DNA is TGCGCCAGCAGTCCCACAGGGGCCTACGAGCAGTACTTC.

This clonotype showed up many times. The V and J genes are TRBV3-1 and TRBJ2-2; no clear D gene. The CDR3 has 15 amino acids. The V gene's germline CDR1 is LGHDT and CDR2 YNNKEL (reference sequence). Trimming cost V 1 base and J 1 base, with 7 bases left between them. This chain's CDR3 is CASSQGDRNTGELFF. The CDR3 nucleotides are TGTGCCAGCAGCCAAGGCGATCGGAACACCGGGGAGCTGTTTTTT.

This clonotype was counted at least ten times. The rearrangement uses TRBV9 and TRBJ1-1; tentatively, D is TRBD1 (6 bases). Trimming removed 0 bases at V and 8 bases at J, with 20 bases between. The CDR3 is 16 residues long. Per the germline V gene, CDR1 is SGDLS and CDR2 is YYNGEE. For the CDR3, the DNA is TGTGCCAGCAGCGTAGAGGGGGGACTCCTTCGTTCCGAAGCTTTCTTT. Amino acid sequence: CASSVEGGLLRSEAFF. The variable domain in full, with the rest retrieved from reference TRBV9 and TRBJ1-1, is DSGVTQTPKHLITATGQRVTLRCSPRSGDLSVYWYQQSLDQGLQFLIQYYNGEERAKGNILERFSAQQFPDLHSELNLSSLELGDSALYFCASSVEGGLLRSEAFFGQGTRLTVV.

A word on this clonotype: One end of the junction varies from germline; a read error may be responsible. The chain carries TRBV6-1 and TRBJ2-7, with 9 bases matching TRBD1. The length of the CDR3 is 11 residues. Looked up from germline, CDR1 is MNHNS and CDR2 is SASEGT. This CDR3 reads CASTRQGGKNF. The CDR3 region has the DNA TGTGCCAGCACTAGACAGGGGGGAAAAAACTTC.

In its sample, this clonotype was seen many times. This chain uses TRBV10-2 with TRBJ2-1; the D is unclear. Germline V gives CDR1 WSHSY, CDR2 SAAADI. The CDR3 loop spans 14 amino acids. The V end lost 6 bases, the J end lost 1 base, and 10 bases lay between the germline ends. CDR3 sequence reads: CASSTFESYNEQFF. CDR3 bases: TGCGCCAGCAGCACCTTTGAATCCTACAATGAGCAGTTCTTC.

In its sample, this clonotype was seen a few times. The chain combines TRBV28 with TRBJ1-1; D is unresolved. Deletions cut 6 bases from V and 1 base from J, with 9 bases between. This CDR3 contains 13 residues. Germline V lookup: CDR1 MDHEN, CDR2 SYDVKM. The CDR3 here is CASRPPGNTEAFF. In DNA form, the CDR3 reads TGTGCCAGCAGACCCCCGGGGAACACTGAAGCTTTCTTT.